The clone carrying this T cell receptor beta chain was counted at least ten times. Its antigen is undetermined. Disease lasting under 3 months, a NOSPECS grade of at least 4, and a Clinical Activity Score of at least 3 were features of the ophthalmopathy patients. Isolation of PBMCs was performed on 8.5 to 10 ml fresh peripheral blood. With 3 bases removed from V and 4 bases from J, the gap between germline ends came to 10 bases. CDR3 length: 14 amino acids. Germline assignment: CDR1 MDHEN and CDR2 SYDVKM. The sample comes from a study of T cells in Graves' hyperthyroidism and ophthalmopathy. Study-wide results and limits: Most thyroid clonotypes expanded above 0.001 appeared in blood too.

Researchers took RNA transcripts and amplified the TCR beta CDR3 regions from them. Using the HTBI primer set, a first-round RT-PCR was run on the TCR CDR3. TCRdb reprocessed the multiplex PCR reads with MiXCR, giving one entry per CDR3 protein. The table has a few hundred thousand distinct CDR3 sequences, more than 15% seen once; the top ten hold under 3.5%. Input material: blood. This receptor was taken from a woman in her forties with Graves' ophthalmopathy. This chain connects TRBV28 to TRBJ1-5; tentatively, D is TRBD1 (5 bases). The CDR3: CASSLSQVNQPQHF. The DNA for the CDR3 is TGTGCCAGCAGTTTGTCACAGGTTAATCAGCCCCAGCATTTT.